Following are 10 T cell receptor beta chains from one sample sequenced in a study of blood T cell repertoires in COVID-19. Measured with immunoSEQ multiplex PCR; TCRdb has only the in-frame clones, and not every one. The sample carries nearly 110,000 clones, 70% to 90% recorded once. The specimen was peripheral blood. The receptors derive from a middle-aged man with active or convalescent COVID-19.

The CDR3 here is CASSVPDSTDTQYF. In nucleotides, the CDR3 is TGTGCCAGCAGCGTACCCGACTCCACAGATACGCAGTATTTT. The chain couples TRBV9 to TRBJ2-3; D ambiguous. The CDR3 runs 14 residues. With 1 base removed from V and 2 bases from J, the gap between germline ends came to 8 bases. CDR1 SGDLS and CDR2 YYNGEE come from the germline V gene.

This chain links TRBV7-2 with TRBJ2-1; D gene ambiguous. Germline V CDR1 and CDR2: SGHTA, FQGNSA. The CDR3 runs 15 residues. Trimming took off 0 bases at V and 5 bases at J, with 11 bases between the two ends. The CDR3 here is CASSLAVVGDNEQFF. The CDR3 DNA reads TGTGCCAGCAGCTTAGCGGTAGTTGGAGACAATGAGCAGTTCTTC. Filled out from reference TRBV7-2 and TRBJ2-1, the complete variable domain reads GAGVSQSPSNKVTEKGKDVELRCDPISGHTALYWYRQSLGQGLEFLIYFQGNSAPDKSGLPSDRFSAERTGGSVSTLTIQRTQQEDSAVYLCASSLAVVGDNEQFFGPGTRLTVL.

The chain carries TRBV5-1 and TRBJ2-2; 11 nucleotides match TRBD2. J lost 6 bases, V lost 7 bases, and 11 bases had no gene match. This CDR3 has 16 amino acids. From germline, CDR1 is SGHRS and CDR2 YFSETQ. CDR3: CASAFSTSGISGELFF. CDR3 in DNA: TGCGCCAGCGCCTTCTCGACTAGCGGGATATCCGGGGAGCTGTTTTTT.

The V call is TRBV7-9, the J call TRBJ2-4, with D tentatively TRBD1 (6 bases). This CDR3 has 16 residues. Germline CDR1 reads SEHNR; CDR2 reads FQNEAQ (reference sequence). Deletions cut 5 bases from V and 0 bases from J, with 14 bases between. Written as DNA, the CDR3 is TGTGCCAGCAGCGCAGGACAGCTACTAGCCAAAAACATTCAGTACTTC. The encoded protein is CASSAGQLLAKNIQYF.

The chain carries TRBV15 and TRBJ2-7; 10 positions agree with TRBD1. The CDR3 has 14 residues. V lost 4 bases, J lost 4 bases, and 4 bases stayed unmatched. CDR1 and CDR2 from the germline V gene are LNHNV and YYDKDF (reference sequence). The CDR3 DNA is TGTGCCACCAGCATCGGACAGGGGGTTTACGAGCAGTACTTC. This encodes CATSIGQGVYEQYF.

The CDR3 nucleotides are TGCGCCAGCAGTGGGACAGGGGGCACCTACGAGCAGTACTTC. Encoded protein: CASSGTGGTYEQYF. The J gene is TRBJ2-7, the V gene TRBV10-1; 11 bases are a match to TRBD1. Germline CDR1 WNHNN, CDR2 SYGVQD (reference sequence). CDR3 length: 14 amino acids. The trim removed 4 bases at V and 2 bases at J, leaving 1 base unmatched.

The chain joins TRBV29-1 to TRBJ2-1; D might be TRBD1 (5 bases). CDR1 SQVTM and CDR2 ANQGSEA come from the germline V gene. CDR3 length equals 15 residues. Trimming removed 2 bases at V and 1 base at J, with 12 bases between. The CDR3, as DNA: TGCAGCGTTGAAACCCCCAGGGTTTCCTACAATGAGCAGTTCTTC. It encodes CSVETPRVSYNEQFF.

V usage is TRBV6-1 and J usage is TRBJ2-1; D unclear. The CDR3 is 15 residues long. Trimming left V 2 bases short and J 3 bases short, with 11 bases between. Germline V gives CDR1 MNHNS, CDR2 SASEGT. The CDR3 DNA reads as TGTGCCAGCAGTGAATCAGAAAATCTCTACAATGAGCAGTTCTTC. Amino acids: CASSESENLYNEQFF.

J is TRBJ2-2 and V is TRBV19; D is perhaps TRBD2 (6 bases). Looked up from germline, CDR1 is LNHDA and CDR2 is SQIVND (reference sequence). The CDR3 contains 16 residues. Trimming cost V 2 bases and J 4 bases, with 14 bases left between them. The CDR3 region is CASSIIDGSGTGELFF. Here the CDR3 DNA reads TGTGCCAGTAGTATAATCGACGGGAGTGGCACCGGGGAGCTGTTTTTT. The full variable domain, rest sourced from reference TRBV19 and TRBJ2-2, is DGGITQSPKYLFRKEGQNVTLSCEQNLNHDAMYWYRQDPGQGLRLIYYSQIVNDFQKGDIAEGYSVSREKKESFPLTVTSAQKNPTAFYLCASSIIDGSGTGELFFGEGSRLTVL.

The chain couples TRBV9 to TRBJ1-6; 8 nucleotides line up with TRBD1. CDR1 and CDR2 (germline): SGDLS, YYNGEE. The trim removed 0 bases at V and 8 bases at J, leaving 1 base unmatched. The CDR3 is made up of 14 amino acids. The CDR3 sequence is CASSVAGGDSPLHF. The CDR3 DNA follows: TGTGCCAGCAGCGTAGCAGGGGGCGATTCACCCCTCCACTTT.